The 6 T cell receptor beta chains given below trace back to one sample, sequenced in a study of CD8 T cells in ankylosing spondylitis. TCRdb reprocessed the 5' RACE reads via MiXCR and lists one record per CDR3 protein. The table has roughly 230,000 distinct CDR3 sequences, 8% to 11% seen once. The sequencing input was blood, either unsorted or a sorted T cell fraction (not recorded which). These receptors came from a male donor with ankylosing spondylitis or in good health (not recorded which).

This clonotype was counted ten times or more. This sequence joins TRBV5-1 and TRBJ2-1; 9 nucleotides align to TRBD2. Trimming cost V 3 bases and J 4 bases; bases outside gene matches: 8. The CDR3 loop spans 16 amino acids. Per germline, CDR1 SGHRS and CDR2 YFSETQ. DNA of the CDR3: TGCGCCAGCAGCTCGTCCAGGGGACTAGCATACAATGAGCAGTTCTTC. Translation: CASSSSRGLAYNEQFF.

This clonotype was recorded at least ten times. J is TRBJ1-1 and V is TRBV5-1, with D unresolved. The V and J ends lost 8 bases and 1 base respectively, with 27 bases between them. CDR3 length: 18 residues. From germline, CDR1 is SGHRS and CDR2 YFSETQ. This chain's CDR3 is CASTTKEGSFLGNTEAFF. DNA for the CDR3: TGCGCCAGTACCACGAAGGAGGGATCCTTCCTAGGGAACACTGAAGCTTTCTTT.

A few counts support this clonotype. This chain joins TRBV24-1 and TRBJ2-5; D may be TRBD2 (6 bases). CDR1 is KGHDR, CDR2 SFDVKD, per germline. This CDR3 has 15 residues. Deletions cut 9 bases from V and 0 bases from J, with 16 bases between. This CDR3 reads CATASGDGNQETQYF. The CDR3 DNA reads TGTGCCACCGCCTCGGGGGATGGAAACCAAGAGACCCAGTACTTC.

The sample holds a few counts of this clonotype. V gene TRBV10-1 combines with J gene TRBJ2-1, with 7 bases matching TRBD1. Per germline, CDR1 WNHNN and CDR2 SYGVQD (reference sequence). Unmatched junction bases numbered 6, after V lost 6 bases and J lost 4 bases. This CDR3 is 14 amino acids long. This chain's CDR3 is CASRRDREYNEQFF. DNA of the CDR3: TGCGCCAGCAGACGTGACAGGGAATACAATGAGCAGTTCTTC.

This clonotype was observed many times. CDR3 sequence (DNA): TGCAGTGCTAGACCCCCAGGGAAGGGGACAGATACGCAGTATTTT. It yields the protein CSARPPGKGTDTQYF. The chain is built from TRBV20-1 and TRBJ2-3, with D maybe TRBD1 (5 bases). V was pared by 2 bases and J by 3 bases, with 15 bases between. The CDR3 consists of 15 residues. The germline V gene has CDR1 DFQATT and CDR2 SNEGSKA (reference sequence).

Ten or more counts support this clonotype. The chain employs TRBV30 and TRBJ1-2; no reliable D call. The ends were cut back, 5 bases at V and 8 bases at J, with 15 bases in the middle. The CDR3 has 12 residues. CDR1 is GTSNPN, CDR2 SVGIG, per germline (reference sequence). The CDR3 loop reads CAWRHAGIGYTF. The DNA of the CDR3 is TGTGCCTGGCGCCACGCGGGGATCGGCTACACCTTC.